Listed below are T cell receptor beta chains from one sample, sequenced in a study of regulatory T cells in long-lasting Graves disease. TCRdb re-called the multiplex PCR reads through MiXCR, storing one row per CDR3 protein. The sample holds under 500,000 distinct CDR3 sequences, around 21% seen once. The input for sequencing was peripheral blood mononuclear cells (PBMCs), taken when the disease was refractory, from a patient treated with antithyroid drugs. These receptor sequences come from a female donor with Graves disease. Each CDR3 is given with its conserved first and last residue. A D gene is named only where the DNA matches it firmly. Clone size is stated in some rows and not others, as once, few, many or a class when expanded.

j_gene: TRBJ2-5; d_gene: TRBD2; abundance: few; v_gene: TRBV4-1; CDR3aa: CASSPEGSGMLQETQYF; CDR3nt: TGCGCCAGCAGCCCGGAGGGTAGCGGGATGCTTCAAGAGACCCAGTACTTC
j_gene: TRBJ2-1; d_gene: TRBD2; abundance: -; v_gene: TRBV19; CDR3aa: CASRTKTSGNYNEQFF; CDR3nt: TGTGCCAGTAGAACCAAGACTAGCGGGAACTACAATGAGCAGTTCTTC
j_gene: TRBJ2-1; d_gene: TRBD2; abundance: -; v_gene: TRBV27; CDR3aa: CASSFALAGGGEQFF; CDR3nt: TGTGCCAGCAGTTTCGCGCTAGCGGGAGGTGGTGAGCAGTTCTTC
j_gene: TRBJ1-6; d_gene: TRBD1; abundance: many; v_gene: TRBV6-1; CDR3aa: CASRNSGQGNLKSPLHF; CDR3nt: TGTGCCAGCAGAAATTCGGGACAGGGAAATTTGAAGTCACCCCTCCACTTT
j_gene: TRBJ2-2; d_gene: -; abundance: many; v_gene: TRBV27; CDR3aa: CASSQTVTTGELFF; CDR3nt: TGTGCCAGCAGTCAGACTGTTACGACCGGGGAGCTGTTTTTT
j_gene: TRBJ2-2; d_gene: -; abundance: -; v_gene: TRBV2; CDR3aa: CASTPLGVETGELFF; CDR3nt: TGTGCCAGCACCCCCCTGGGGGTGGAGACCGGGGAGCTGTTTTTT
j_gene: TRBJ1-1; d_gene: -; abundance: many; v_gene: TRBV12-3/TRBV12-4; CDR3aa: CASSFGRRNTEAFF; CDR3nt: TGTGCCAGCAGTTTTGGACGGCGAAACACTGAAGCTTTCTTT
j_gene: TRBJ1-2; d_gene: -; abundance: many; v_gene: TRBV10-3; CDR3aa: CAISEGQNYGYTF; CDR3nt: TGTGCCATCAGTGAAGGGCAGAACTATGGCTACACCTTC
j_gene: TRBJ1-1; d_gene: TRBD1; abundance: -; v_gene: TRBV18; CDR3aa: CPSSPISLRTTGGEAFF; CDR3nt: TGTCCCAGCTCACCAATCAGTCTAAGAACCACAGGGGGAGAAGCTTTCTTT
j_gene: TRBJ2-5; d_gene: TRBD2; abundance: many; v_gene: TRBV3-1; CDR3aa: CASSQGLAGGYEETQYF; CDR3nt: TGTGCCAGCAGCCAAGGACTAGCGGGAGGCTATGAAGAGACCCAGTACTTC
j_gene: TRBJ2-4; d_gene: -; abundance: many; v_gene: TRBV29-1; CDR3aa: CSVGSLAKNIQYF; CDR3nt: TGCAGCGTTGGGAGTTTGGCCAAAAACATTCAGTACTTC
j_gene: TRBJ2-2; d_gene: -; abundance: -; v_gene: TRBV24-1; CDR3aa: CATSDPVAANTGELFF; CDR3nt: TGTGCCACCAGTGATCCTGTAGCGGCGAACACCGGGGAGCTGTTTTTT
j_gene: TRBJ2-7; d_gene: -; abundance: few; v_gene: TRBV28; CDR3aa: CASSFLGIGTYEQYF; CDR3nt: TGTGCCAGCAGTTTTCTCGGAATAGGGACATACGAGCAGTACTTC
j_gene: TRBJ1-1; d_gene: -; abundance: many; v_gene: TRBV12-3/TRBV12-4; CDR3aa: CASSETSGGDTEAFF; CDR3nt: TGTGCCAGCAGTGAGACCAGCGGTGGTGACACTGAAGCTTTCTTT
j_gene: TRBJ2-3; d_gene: TRBD2; abundance: -; v_gene: TRBV11-2; CDR3aa: CASSPRLAGTLTDTQYF; CDR3nt: TGTGCCAGCAGTCCGAGACTAGCGGGCACCCTCACAGATACGCAGTATTTT
j_gene: TRBJ2-1; d_gene: -; abundance: -; v_gene: TRBV11-2; CDR3aa: CASSSRRQDEQFF; CDR3nt: TGTGCCAGCAGCTCCAGAAGGCAGGATGAGCAGTTCTTC
j_gene: TRBJ2-7; d_gene: -; abundance: -; v_gene: TRBV3-1; CDR3aa: CASSQDSGTTTYEQYF; CDR3nt: TGTGCCAGCAGCCAAGACTCCGGGACCACAACCTACGAGCAGTACTTC
j_gene: TRBJ2-5; d_gene: TRBD2; abundance: few; v_gene: TRBV20-1; CDR3aa: CSARVTSGYQETQYF; CDR3nt: TGCAGTGCTAGGGTTACTAGCGGGTACCAAGAGACCCAGTACTTC
j_gene: TRBJ1-4; d_gene: -; abundance: -; v_gene: TRBV20-1; CDR3aa: CSARDFAAGNEKLFF; CDR3nt: TGCAGTGCTAGAGATTTCGCGGCAGGGAATGAAAAACTGTTTTTT
j_gene: TRBJ2-5; d_gene: -; abundance: many; v_gene: TRBV9; CDR3aa: CASSVVGRSEETQYF; CDR3nt: TGTGCCAGCAGCGTAGTTGGCAGGTCGGAAGAGACCCAGTACTTC
j_gene: TRBJ2-7; d_gene: -; abundance: few; v_gene: TRBV4-1; CDR3aa: CASSDSNYRSSYEQYF; CDR3nt: TGCGCCAGCAGCGATTCCAACTACCGGAGCTCCTACGAGCAGTACTTC
j_gene: TRBJ1-4; d_gene: -; abundance: many; v_gene: TRBV7-9; CDR3aa: CAISTGIATNEKLFF; CDR3nt: TGTGCCATCTCGACAGGAATTGCAACTAATGAAAAACTGTTTTTT
j_gene: TRBJ2-7; d_gene: -; abundance: -; v_gene: TRBV6-5; CDR3aa: CASSLGGTVSCEQYF; CDR3nt: TGTGCCAGCAGTTTAGGCGGGACAGTATCCTGCGAGCAGTACTTC
j_gene: TRBJ1-3; d_gene: -; abundance: many; v_gene: TRBV11-2; CDR3aa: CASSFGNSGNTIYF; CDR3nt: TGTGCCAGCAGCTTTGGAAACTCTGGAAACACCATATATTTT
j_gene: TRBJ2-5; d_gene: TRBD1; abundance: few; v_gene: TRBV29-1; CDR3aa: CSVEKNRGQETQYF; CDR3nt: TGCAGCGTTGAAAAGAACAGGGGGCAAGAGACCCAGTACTTC
j_gene: TRBJ1-5; d_gene: TRBD1; abundance: -; v_gene: TRBV29-1; CDR3aa: CSDSTGRVLDNQPQHF; CDR3nt: TGCAGCGACTCGACAGGGAGGGTTTTGGACAATCAGCCCCAGCATTTT
j_gene: TRBJ1-3; d_gene: -; abundance: -; v_gene: TRBV9; CDR3aa: CASSVQGQAGNTIYF; CDR3nt: TGTGCCAGCAGCGTACAGGGTCAAGCAGGAAACACCATATATTTT
j_gene: TRBJ1-1; d_gene: -; abundance: -; v_gene: TRBV27; CDR3aa: CASSLRRSAVEAFF; CDR3nt: TGTGCCAGCAGTTTACGGCGGTCGGCTGTTGAAGCTTTCTTT
j_gene: TRBJ2-2; d_gene: TRBD1; abundance: many; v_gene: TRBV2; CDR3aa: CASRRDRGNTGELFF; CDR3nt: TGTGCCAGCAGACGAGACAGGGGAAACACCGGGGAGCTGTTTTTT
j_gene: TRBJ1-4; d_gene: -; abundance: -; v_gene: TRBV7-9; CDR3aa: CASSQYSTNEKLFF; CDR3nt: TGTGCCAGCAGCCAATACTCAACTAATGAAAAACTGTTTTTT
j_gene: TRBJ1-5; d_gene: -; abundance: many; v_gene: TRBV30; CDR3aa: CAWSAGGQPQHF; CDR3nt: TGTGCCTGGAGTGCGGGGGGTCAGCCCCAGCATTTT
j_gene: TRBJ1-5; d_gene: -; abundance: -; v_gene: TRBV10-2; CDR3aa: CASSGTIDSNQPQHF; CDR3nt: TGCGCCAGCAGCGGGACTATTGATAGCAATCAGCCCCAGCATTTT
j_gene: TRBJ1-1; d_gene: TRBD1; abundance: many; v_gene: TRBV28; CDR3aa: CASYDAGQLFMNTEAFF; CDR3nt: TGTGCCAGCTACGATGCGGGACAGCTCTTTATGAACACTGAAGCTTTCTTT
j_gene: TRBJ2-7; d_gene: TRBD2; abundance: many; v_gene: TRBV7-3; CDR3aa: CASSPQAGTGIYEQYF; CDR3nt: TGTGCCAGCAGCCCACAAGCGGGGACGGGAATCTACGAGCAGTACTTC
j_gene: TRBJ1-1; d_gene: -; abundance: -; v_gene: TRBV6-1; CDR3aa: CASSLGNTEASF; CDR3nt: TGTGCCAGCAGTCTCGGGAACACTGAAGCTTCCTTT
j_gene: TRBJ2-2; d_gene: TRBD1; abundance: few; v_gene: TRBV20-1; CDR3aa: CSARDPRQGAYTGELFF; CDR3nt: TGCAGTGCTAGAGACCCCCGACAGGGGGCTTACACCGGGGAGCTGTTTTTT
j_gene: TRBJ1-4; d_gene: TRBD1; abundance: many; v_gene: TRBV18; CDR3aa: CASSPTPATGREKLFF; CDR3nt: TGTGCCAGCTCACCGACACCCGCGACAGGGAGGGAAAAACTGTTTTTT
j_gene: TRBJ2-7; d_gene: TRBD1; abundance: -; v_gene: TRBV19; CDR3aa: CASSMDRKAYEQYF; CDR3nt: TGTGCCAGTAGTATGGACAGGAAGGCCTACGAGCAGTACTTC
j_gene: TRBJ1-1; d_gene: -; abundance: many; v_gene: TRBV5-1; CDR3aa: CASSLGHLGRGTEAFF; CDR3nt: TGCGCCAGCAGCTTGGGGCACCTAGGACGAGGCACTGAAGCTTTCTTT
j_gene: TRBJ1-1; d_gene: -; abundance: -; v_gene: TRBV5-6; CDR3aa: CASSLQALTPEAFF; CDR3nt: TGTGCCAGCAGCTTACAGGCCCTAACCCCTGAAGCTTTCTTT
j_gene: TRBJ2-1; d_gene: -; abundance: -; v_gene: TRBV2; CDR3aa: CASTSRSNYNEQFF; CDR3nt: TGTGCCAGCACCTCCCGGAGCAACTACAATGAGCAGTTCTTC
j_gene: TRBJ1-2; d_gene: -; abundance: few; v_gene: TRBV7-2; CDR3aa: CASSLDGLRLDGYTF; CDR3nt: TGTGCCAGCAGCTTAGACGGACTAAGATTGGATGGCTACACCTTC
j_gene: TRBJ2-1; d_gene: -; abundance: -; v_gene: TRBV2; CDR3aa: CASARESDNEQFF; CDR3nt: TGTGCCAGCGCCCGGGAATCAGATAATGAGCAGTTCTTC
j_gene: TRBJ2-5; d_gene: TRBD2; abundance: -; v_gene: TRBV29-1; CDR3aa: CSVSLAGARETQYF; CDR3nt: TGCAGCGTTTCGCTAGCGGGAGCTCGGGAGACCCAGTACTTC
j_gene: TRBJ1-5; d_gene: -; abundance: -; v_gene: TRBV6-1; CDR3aa: CASSTMQPQHF; CDR3nt: TGTGCCAGCAGTACGATGCAGCCCCAGCATTTT
j_gene: TRBJ2-7; d_gene: -; abundance: many; v_gene: TRBV5-1; CDR3aa: CASASSYEQYF; CDR3nt: TGTGCCAGCGCCAGCTCTTACGAGCAGTACTTC
j_gene: TRBJ1-1; d_gene: -; abundance: many; v_gene: TRBV12-3/TRBV12-4; CDR3aa: CASSFIPMAGDTEAFF; CDR3nt: TGTGCCAGCAGTTTTATCCCTATGGCAGGGGACACTGAAGCTTTCTTT
j_gene: TRBJ1-3; d_gene: -; abundance: few; v_gene: TRBV18; CDR3aa: CASSPVEGLSNTIYF; CDR3nt: TGTGCCAGCTCACCCGTTGAAGGCCTCTCAAACACCATATATTTT
j_gene: TRBJ1-5; d_gene: -; abundance: few; v_gene: TRBV28; CDR3aa: CASRPPDSDNQPQHF; CDR3nt: TGTGCCAGCAGGCCCCCGGACTCGGACAATCAGCCCCAGCATTTT
j_gene: TRBJ1-1; d_gene: -; abundance: few; v_gene: TRBV9; CDR3aa: CASSVGTPIEAFF; CDR3nt: TGTGCCAGCAGCGTAGGGACGCCCATTGAAGCTTTCTTT
j_gene: TRBJ1-5; d_gene: -; abundance: few; v_gene: TRBV29-1; CDR3aa: CSVGTHRGGGPVGNQPQHF; CDR3nt: TGCAGCGTTGGGACCCACAGAGGGGGAGGCCCTGTCGGGAATCAGCCCCAGCATTTT
j_gene: TRBJ1-4; d_gene: TRBD1; abundance: -; v_gene: TRBV27; CDR3aa: CASRSGTALNEKLFF; CDR3nt: TGTGCCAGCAGATCCGGGACAGCGCTTAATGAAAAACTGTTTTTT
j_gene: TRBJ1-2; d_gene: TRBD1; abundance: -; v_gene: TRBV15; CDR3aa: CATSRGSGTGDGYTF; CDR3nt: TGTGCCACCAGCAGGGGGTCCGGGACAGGGGATGGCTACACCTTC
j_gene: TRBJ2-7; d_gene: -; abundance: many; v_gene: TRBV7-8; CDR3aa: CASSLPRRGEQYF; CDR3nt: TGTGCCAGCAGCTTACCCCGCAGAGGCGAGCAGTACTTC
j_gene: TRBJ2-7; d_gene: TRBD2; abundance: -; v_gene: TRBV14; CDR3aa: CASKERGANEQYF; CDR3nt: TGTGCCAGCAAAGAGCGGGGGGCGAACGAGCAGTACTTC